The next 15 T cell receptor beta chains were all read from a single sample in a study of yellow fever vaccine responses in identical twins. TCRdb passed the RT-PCR reads through MiXCR, listing each CDR3 protein once. The top ten clones hold more than 2% of a sample with 15,000 to 20,000 distinct CDR3 sequences, approximately 70% of them seen once. Material: T cells from blood (PBMCs), unsorted or a sorted subset (not recorded which), obtained before or after yellow fever vaccination (not recorded which). These receptor sequences come from a woman aged 18-29 years who received the yellow fever vaccine.

V gene TRBV12-3 or TRBV12-4 combines with J gene TRBJ2-1, with D perhaps TRBD2 (5 bases). V shed 3 bases and J shed 6 bases, with 12 bases lying between them. CDR3 length equals 14 residues. CDR3 DNA: TGTGCCAGCAGTTTCAATAGGGCGGGCAATGAGCAGTTCTTC. This translates into CASSFNRAGNEQFF.

This clonotype was seen more than once but under ten times. The CDR3 DNA is TGTGCCAGCTCACCAACGGTTTTCCATAAGAACACCGGGGAGCTGTTTTTT. The encoded protein is CASSPTVFHKNTGELFF. The V gene is TRBV18, the J gene TRBJ2-2; D remains unclear. CDR1 and CDR2 from the germline V gene are KGHSH and LQKENI. CDR3 size: 17 residues. The V end was cut by 2 bases, the J end by 1 base, with 14 bases between.

A few counts support this clonotype. This chain links TRBV2 with TRBJ2-1; D not resolved. Trimming stripped 1 base from V and 2 bases from J, with 9 bases between. CDR1 is SNHLY and CDR2 is FYNNEI in the germline V gene. There are 15 residues in the CDR3. The CDR3 spells CASSEGVGPYNEQFF. CDR3 nucleotide sequence: TGTGCCAGCAGTGAAGGGGTTGGTCCCTACAATGAGCAGTTCTTC.

The genes are TRBV6-2 or TRBV6-3 and TRBJ1-2; D is uncertain. The ends were cut back, 5 bases at V and 5 bases at J, with 9 bases in the middle. Germline V gene data show CDR1 as MNHEY and CDR2 as SVGEGT. The CDR3 runs 12 residues. The chain's CDR3 is CASSTGLYGYTF. The CDR3 nucleotides read TGTGCCAGCAGTACGGGGTTATATGGCTACACCTTC.

This clonotype was seen just once. The genes are TRBV2 and TRBJ2-5; D remains unclear. V shed 6 bases and J shed 2 bases, with 7 bases lying between them. CDR3 length: 12 residues. Germline loops: CDR1 SNHLY, CDR2 FYNNEI. The CDR3 DNA reads as TGTGCCAGCAGCTACCAACAAGAGACCCAGTACTTC. It encodes CASSYQQETQYF.

With regard to this clonotype: A junction boundary mismatches the germline segment, possibly from a read error. V usage is TRBV19 and J usage is TRBJ2-7; D not certain. The CDR3 length is 12 residues. The germline V gene has CDR1 LNHDA and CDR2 SQIVND (reference sequence). CDR3 sequence reads: CASTPSSYEQYF. For the CDR3, the DNA is TGTGCCAGTACCCCCAGCTCCTACGAGCAGTATTTC. Full variable domain (rest looked up from reference TRBV19 and TRBJ2-7): DGGITQSPKYLFRKEGQNVTLSCEQNLNHDAMYWYRQDPGQGLRLIYYSQIVNDFQKGDIAEGYSVSREKKESFPLTVTSAQKNPTAFYLCASTPSSYEQYFGPGTRLTVT.

This chain uses TRBV13 with TRBJ2-7; 7 positions agree with TRBD1. The CDR3 covers 12 residues. V was pared by 6 bases and J by 3 bases, with 2 bases of the junction left unmatched. Germline lookup yields CDR1 PRHDT and CDR2 FYEKMQ (reference sequence). CDR3 DNA sequence: TGTGCCAGCAGAGGGGACAGCTACGAGCAGTACGTC. Translation: CASRGDSYEQYV.

The rearrangement joins TRBV29-1 to TRBJ1-1, with no clear D. With 3 bases removed from V and 0 bases from J, the gap between germline ends came to 23 bases. The CDR3 length is 18 residues. The V gene's germline CDR1 is SQVTM and CDR2 ANQGSEA. As DNA, the CDR3 is TGCAGCGTTGAGCGGAGTGAGATAGGTGTGCCCTTGAACACTGAAGCTTTCTTT. Translating it yields CSVERSEIGVPLNTEAFF.

The chain joins TRBV7-9 to TRBJ2-3; 10 bases line up with TRBD1. This CDR3 region has 14 residues. V was pared by 5 bases and J by 4 bases, with 3 bases of the junction left unmatched. Per the germline V gene, CDR1 is SEHNR and CDR2 is FQNEAQ (reference sequence). CDR3: CASSLGQGADTQYF. In DNA, the CDR3 is TGTGCCAGCAGCCTTGGACAGGGGGCAGATACGCAGTATTTT. Full variable domain (outside the CDR3, taken from reference TRBV7-9 and TRBJ2-3): DTGVSQNPRHKITKRGQNVTFRCDPISEHNRLYWYRQTLGQGPEFLTYFQNEAQLEKSRLLSDRFSAERPKGSFSTLEIQRTEQGDSAMYLCASSLGQGADTQYFGPGTRLTVL.

This rearrangement joins TRBV20-1 to TRBJ2-5; D may be TRBD1 (5 bases). The CDR3 has 14 amino acids. V was clipped by 3 bases and J by 2 bases, with 13 bases between them. Germline V gene lookup returns CDR1 DFQATT and CDR2 SNEGSKA (reference sequence). The CDR3 sequence is CSARDGASQETQYF. Written as DNA, the CDR3 is TGCAGTGCTAGGGATGGGGCTTCACAAGAGACCCAGTACTTC.

The chain joins TRBV5-6 to TRBJ2-7; TRBD1 aligns across 8 bases. Trimming cost V 0 bases and J 5 bases; bases outside gene matches: 4. In germline, CDR1 is SGHDT, CDR2 YYEEEE. This CDR3 is 14 amino acids long. The chain's CDR3 is CASSLGTGWNEQYF. CDR3 coding DNA: TGTGCCAGCAGCTTGGGGACAGGGTGGAACGAGCAGTACTTC.

The chain uses TRBV5-1 and TRBJ2-6, with D possibly being TRBD1 or TRBD2 (5 bases each). V lost 0 bases and J 0 bases, leaving 10 bases between the germline ends. This CDR3 has 17 residues. The germline gives CDR1 SGHRS, CDR2 YFSETQ. For the CDR3, the DNA is TGCGCCAGCAGCTTGGATCCAGGGAGCTCTGGGGCCAACGTCCTGACTTTC. Translating it yields CASSLDPGSSGANVLTF.

The chain joins TRBV11-2 to TRBJ2-4; D gene ambiguous. Germline V gene data show CDR1 as SGHAT and CDR2 as FQNNGV. The CDR3 is 11 amino acids. Trimming shortened V by 3 bases and J by 5 bases, and 2 bases separated the two germline ends. The CDR3 bases are TGTGCCAGCAGCTTCCAAAACATTCAGTACTTC. Translated: CASSFQNIQYF.

This clonotype occurred once. The chain joins TRBV6-5 to TRBJ2-2, with TRBD2 matching 7 bases. Germline V gene data show CDR1 as MNHEY and CDR2 as SVGAGI. V shed 0 bases, J shed 7 bases, and the junction held 11 bases outside the gene matches. The CDR3 sequence is 17 residues long. This CDR3 is CASSYSIKRGLSGELFF. The DNA of the CDR3 is TGTGCCAGCAGTTACTCGATCAAGCGGGGATTAAGCGGGGAGCTGTTTTTT.

V gene TRBV11-1 combines with J gene TRBJ2-3; D perhaps matches TRBD2 (6 bases). The germline V gene encodes CDR1 SGHAT and CDR2 FQDESV (reference sequence). Deletions cut 2 bases from V and 2 bases from J, with 11 bases between. The CDR3 consists of 15 residues. The CDR3 here is CASSLLEGDTDTQYF. Here the CDR3 DNA reads TGTGCCAGCAGCTTATTGGAGGGTGACACAGATACGCAGTATTTT.